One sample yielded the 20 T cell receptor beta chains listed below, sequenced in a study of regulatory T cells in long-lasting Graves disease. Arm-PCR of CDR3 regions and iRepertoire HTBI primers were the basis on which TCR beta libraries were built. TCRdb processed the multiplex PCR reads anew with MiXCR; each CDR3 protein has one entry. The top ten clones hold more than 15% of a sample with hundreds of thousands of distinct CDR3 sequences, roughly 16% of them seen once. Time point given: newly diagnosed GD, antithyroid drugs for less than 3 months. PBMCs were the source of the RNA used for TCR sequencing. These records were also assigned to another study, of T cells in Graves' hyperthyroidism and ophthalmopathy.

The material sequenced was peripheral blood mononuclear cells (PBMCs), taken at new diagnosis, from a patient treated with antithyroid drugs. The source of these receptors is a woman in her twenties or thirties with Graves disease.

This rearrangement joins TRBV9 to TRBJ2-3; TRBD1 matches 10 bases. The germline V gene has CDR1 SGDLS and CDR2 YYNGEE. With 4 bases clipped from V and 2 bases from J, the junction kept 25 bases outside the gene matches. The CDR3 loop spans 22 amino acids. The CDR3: CASSTKKRDRGGRPGDTDTQYF. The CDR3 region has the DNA TGTGCCAGCAGCACCAAGAAAAGGGACAGGGGAGGCCGGCCGGGGGACACAGATACGCAGTATTTT. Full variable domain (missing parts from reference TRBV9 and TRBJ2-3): DSGVTQTPKHLITATGQRVTLRCSPRSGDLSVYWYQQSLDQGLQFLIQYYNGEERAKGNILERFSAQQFPDLHSELNLSSLELGDSALYFCASSTKKRDRGGRPGDTDTQYFGPGTRLTVL.

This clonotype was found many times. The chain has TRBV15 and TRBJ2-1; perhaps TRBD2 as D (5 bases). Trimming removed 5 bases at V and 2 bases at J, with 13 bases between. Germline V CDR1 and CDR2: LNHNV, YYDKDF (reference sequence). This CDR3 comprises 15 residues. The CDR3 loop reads CATSGMRVTYNEQFF. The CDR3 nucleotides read TGTGCCACCAGCGGAATGAGGGTGACCTACAATGAGCAGTTCTTC.

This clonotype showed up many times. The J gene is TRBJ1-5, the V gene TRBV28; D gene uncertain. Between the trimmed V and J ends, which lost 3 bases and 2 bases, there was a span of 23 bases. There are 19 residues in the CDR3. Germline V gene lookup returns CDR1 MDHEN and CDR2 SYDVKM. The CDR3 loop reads CASSFGSGRGWGGNQPQHF. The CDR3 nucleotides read TGTGCCAGCAGTTTCGGTTCGGGTCGGGGTTGGGGAGGCAATCAGCCCCAGCATTTT.

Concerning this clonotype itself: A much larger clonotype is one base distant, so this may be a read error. The chain's CDR3 is CASSWKEAGHEQYF. For the CDR3, the DNA is TGCGCCAGCAGCTGGAAGGAAGCGGGACATGAGCAGTACTTC. The chain recombines TRBV5-1 with TRBJ2-7; possible D gene TRBD2, 7 bases. CDR3 size: 14 residues. Germline V gene data show CDR1 as SGHRS and CDR2 as YFSETQ. V was shortened by 3 bases and J by 7 bases, with 17 bases between the two germline ends. Together with reference TRBV5-1 and TRBJ2-7, the CDR3 gives the full variable domain: KAGVTQTPRYLIKTRGQQVTLSCSPISGHRSVSWYQQTPGQGLQFLFEYFSETQRNKGNFPGRFSGRQFSNSRSEMNVSTLELGDSALYLCASSWKEAGHEQYFGPGTRLTVT.

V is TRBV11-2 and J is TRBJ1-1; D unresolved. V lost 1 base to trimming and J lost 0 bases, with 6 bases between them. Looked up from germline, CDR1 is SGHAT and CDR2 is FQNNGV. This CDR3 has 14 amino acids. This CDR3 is CASSLAVLNTEAFF. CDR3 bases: TGTGCCAGCAGCTTAGCCGTCCTGAACACTGAAGCTTTCTTT.

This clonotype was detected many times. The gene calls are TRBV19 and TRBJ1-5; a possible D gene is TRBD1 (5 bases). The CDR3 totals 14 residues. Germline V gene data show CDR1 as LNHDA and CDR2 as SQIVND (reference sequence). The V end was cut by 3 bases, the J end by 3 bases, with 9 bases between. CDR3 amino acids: CASSIAQVNQPQHF. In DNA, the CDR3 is TGTGCCAGTAGTATCGCACAGGTCAATCAGCCCCAGCATTTT.

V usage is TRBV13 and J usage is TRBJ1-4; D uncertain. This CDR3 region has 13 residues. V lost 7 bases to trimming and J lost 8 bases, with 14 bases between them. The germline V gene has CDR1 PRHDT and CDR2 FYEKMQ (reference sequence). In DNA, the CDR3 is TGTGCCAGCAAGCTACGTAGAGGCGAAAAACTGTTTTTT. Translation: CASKLRRGEKLFF.

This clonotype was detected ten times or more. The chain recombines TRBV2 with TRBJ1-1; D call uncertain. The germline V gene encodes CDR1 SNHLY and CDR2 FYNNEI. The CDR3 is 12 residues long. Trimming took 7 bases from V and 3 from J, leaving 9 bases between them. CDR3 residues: CASKGLDTEAFF. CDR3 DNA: TGTGCCAGCAAAGGGTTAGACACTGAAGCTTTCTTT.

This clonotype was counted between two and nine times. CDR3 protein: CASSQDLTSGNNEQFF. CDR3 nucleotides: TGTGCCAGCAGCCAAGATTTGACTAGCGGGAACAATGAGCAGTTCTTC. This chain connects TRBV4-2 to TRBJ2-1; 11 nucleotides agree with TRBD2. From germline, CDR1 is LGHNA and CDR2 YNFKEQ. Germline trimming cut 0 bases from V and 5 bases from J; bases unmatched to any gene: 3. The CDR3 contains 16 residues.

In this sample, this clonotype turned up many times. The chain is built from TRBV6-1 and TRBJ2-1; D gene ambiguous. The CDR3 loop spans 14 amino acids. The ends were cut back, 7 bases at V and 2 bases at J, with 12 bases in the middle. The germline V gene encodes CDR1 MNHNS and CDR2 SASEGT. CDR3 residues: CASTRTRTYNEQFF. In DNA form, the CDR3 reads TGTGCCAGCACCCGAACACGGACCTACAATGAGCAGTTCTTC.

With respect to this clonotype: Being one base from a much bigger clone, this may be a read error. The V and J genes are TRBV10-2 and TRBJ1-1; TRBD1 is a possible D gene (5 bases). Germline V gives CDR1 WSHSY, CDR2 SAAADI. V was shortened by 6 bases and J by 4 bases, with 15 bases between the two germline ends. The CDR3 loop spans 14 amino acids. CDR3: CASRDRKQSTEAFF. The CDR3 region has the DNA TGCGCCAGCAGAGACAGAAAGCAGAGCACTGAAGCTTTCTTT.

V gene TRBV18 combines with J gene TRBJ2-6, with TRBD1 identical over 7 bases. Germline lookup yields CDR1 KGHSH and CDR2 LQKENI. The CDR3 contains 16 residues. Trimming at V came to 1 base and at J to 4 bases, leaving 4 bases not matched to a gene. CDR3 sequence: CASSPQGASGANVLTF. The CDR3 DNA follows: TGTGCCAGCTCACCACAGGGGGCCTCCGGGGCCAACGTCCTGACTTTC. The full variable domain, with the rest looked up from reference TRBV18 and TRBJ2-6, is NAGVMQNPRHLVRRRGQEARLRCSPMKGHSHVYWYRQLPEEGLKFMVYLQKENIIDESGMPKERFSAEFPKEGPSILRIQQVVRGDSAAYFCASSPQGASGANVLTFGAGSRLTVL.

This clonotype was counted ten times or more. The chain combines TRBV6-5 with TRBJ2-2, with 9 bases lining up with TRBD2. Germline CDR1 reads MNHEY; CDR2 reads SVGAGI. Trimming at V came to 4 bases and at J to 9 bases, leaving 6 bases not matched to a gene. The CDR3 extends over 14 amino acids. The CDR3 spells CASSSRTSARELFF. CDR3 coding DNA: TGTGCCAGCAGTTCACGGACTAGCGCTAGGGAGCTGTTTTTT.

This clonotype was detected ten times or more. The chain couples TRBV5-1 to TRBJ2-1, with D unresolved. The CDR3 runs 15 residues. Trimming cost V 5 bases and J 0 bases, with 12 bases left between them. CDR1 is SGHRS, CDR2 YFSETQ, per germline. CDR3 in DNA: TGCGCCAGCAGGGACCGCTTGAGCTCCTACAATGAGCAGTTCTTC. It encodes CASRDRLSSYNEQFF.

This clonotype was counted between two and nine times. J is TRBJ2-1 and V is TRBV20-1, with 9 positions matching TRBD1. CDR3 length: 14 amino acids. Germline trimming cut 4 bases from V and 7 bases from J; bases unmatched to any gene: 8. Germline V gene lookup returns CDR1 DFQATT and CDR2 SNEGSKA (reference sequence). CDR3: CSAMEQGAGNEQFF. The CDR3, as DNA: TGCAGTGCTATGGAACAGGGGGCGGGGAATGAGCAGTTCTTC.

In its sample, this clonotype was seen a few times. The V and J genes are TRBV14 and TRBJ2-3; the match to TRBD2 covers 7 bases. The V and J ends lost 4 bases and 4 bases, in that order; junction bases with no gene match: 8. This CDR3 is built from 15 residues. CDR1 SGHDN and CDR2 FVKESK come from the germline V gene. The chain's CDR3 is CASSRGGISSDTQYF. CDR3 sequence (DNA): TGTGCCAGCAGCCGGGGGGGGATTTCCTCAGATACGCAGTATTTT. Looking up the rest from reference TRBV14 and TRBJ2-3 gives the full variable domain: EAGVTQFPSHSVIEKGQTVTLRCDPISGHDNLYWYRRVMGKEIKFLLHFVKESKQDESGMPNNRFLAERTGGTYSTLKVQPAELEDSGVYFCASSRGGISSDTQYFGPGTRLTVL.

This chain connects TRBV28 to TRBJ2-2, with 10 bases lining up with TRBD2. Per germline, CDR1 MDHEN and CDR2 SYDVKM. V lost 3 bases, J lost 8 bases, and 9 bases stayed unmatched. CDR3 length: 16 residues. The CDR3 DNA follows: TGTGCCAGCAGTTTTTGGCTAGCGGGAGATACAGGGGAGCTGTTTTTT. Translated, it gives CASSFWLAGDTGELFF. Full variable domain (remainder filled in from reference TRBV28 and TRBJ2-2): DVKVTQSSRYLVKRTGEKVFLECVQDMDHENMFWYRQDPGLGLRLIYFSYDVKMKEKGDIPEGYSVSREKKERFSLILESASTNQTSMYLCASSFWLAGDTGELFFGEGSRLTVL.

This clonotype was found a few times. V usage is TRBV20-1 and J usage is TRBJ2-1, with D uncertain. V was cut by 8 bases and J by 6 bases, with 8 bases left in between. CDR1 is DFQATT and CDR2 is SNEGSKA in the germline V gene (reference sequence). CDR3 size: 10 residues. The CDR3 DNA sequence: TGCAGTACGTCCCTCAATGAGCAGTTCTTC. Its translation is CSTSLNEQFF.

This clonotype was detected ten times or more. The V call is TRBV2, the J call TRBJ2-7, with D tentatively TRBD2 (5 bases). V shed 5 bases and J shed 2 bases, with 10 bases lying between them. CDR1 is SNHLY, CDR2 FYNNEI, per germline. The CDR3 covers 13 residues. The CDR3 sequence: CASSFGITYEQYF. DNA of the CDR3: TGTGCCAGCAGTTTCGGGATTACCTACGAGCAGTACTTC. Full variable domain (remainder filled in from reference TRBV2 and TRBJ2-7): EPEVTQTPSHQVTQMGQEVILRCVPISNHLYFYWYRQILGQKVEFLVSFYNNEISEKSEIFDDQFSVERPDGSNFTLKIRSTKLEDSAMYFCASSFGITYEQYFGPGTRLTVT.

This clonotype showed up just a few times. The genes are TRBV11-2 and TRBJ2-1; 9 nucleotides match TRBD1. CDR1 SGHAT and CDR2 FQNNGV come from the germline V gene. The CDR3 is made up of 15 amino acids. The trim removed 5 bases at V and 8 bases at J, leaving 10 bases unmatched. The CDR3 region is CASSPPPGTGYEQFF. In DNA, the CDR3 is TGTGCCAGCAGCCCCCCCCCCGGGACAGGGTATGAGCAGTTCTTC.